The T cell receptor (beta chain) under discussion was sequenced for a study of blood T cell repertoires in COVID-19. Profiled with immunoSEQ multiplex PCR; TCRdb holds only in-frame clones, not every one. This sample has over 200,000 clones, with over 70% found just once. CDR1 GTSNPN and CDR2 SVGIG come from the germline V gene (reference sequence). The CDR3 runs to 10 residues. V was cut by 5 bases and J by 5 bases, with 6 bases left in between. J is TRBJ2-5 and V is TRBV30; D call uncertain. The receptor was derived from a woman aged 30 to 39 who had been exposed to COVID-19. Sequenced: PBMCs or T cells enriched from blood (not recorded which). CDR3 DNA: TGTGCCTGGGCACACGAGACCCAGTACTTC. It codes for CAWAHETQYF. Full variable domain (outside the CDR3, taken from reference TRBV30 and TRBJ2-5): SQTIHQWPATLVQPVGSPLSLECTVEGTSNPNLYWYRQAAGRGLQLLFYSVGIGQISSEVPQNLSASRPQDRQFILSSKKLLLSDSGFYLCAWAHETQYFGPGTRLLVL.